What follows is one TCR beta chain and its context. No cognate antigen has been identified for it. It has no much larger one-base neighbor in the sample; base qualities were not kept. The sample comes from a study of blood T cell repertoires in COVID-19 (dated by TCRdb to about 2020). In the study overall: Samples from collaborators originated in the United States, Italy and Spain and spanned both the acute and convalescent phases of COVID-19. The prospective study material was composed of cDNA or gDNA derived from T cells, B-cell-depleted T cells, or PBMCs. The dataset comprised deeply sampled blood TCRbeta repertoires from subjects exposed to, actively infected with, or recovered from COVID-19. A freely available public database, intended as a resource for researchers studying the immune response to SARS-CoV-2, is where the repertoires were released. The samples were drawn from the first 160 participants of the ongoing ImmuneRACE study and from some 1,300 subjects provided by 6 global collaborators. Sample metadata almost always included a de-identified subject ID, COVID-19 status, age in years and sex. Where available, HLA class I and class II types were taken from metadata supplied by the sample provider and were not determined by assay-based typing. The investigation overall reported the following: How much clinical and demographic metadata was included differed by source and by participant, and the metadata was provided uncurated.

The immunoSEQ Assay, a bias-controlled multiplex PCR, was used to amplify TCRbeta CDR3 regions from genomic DNA. The original pipeline was this. Nucleated cell counts per sample were estimated from amplification of reference gene primers within the assay. To quantify the absolute abundance of each unique TCRbeta CDR3 rearrangement, sequence reads were collapsed and filtered. For each sample, productive Simpson clonality was calculated by taking the square root of Simpson's diversity index across productive rearrangements. TCRdb's version of the immuneACCESS table is confined to in-frame rearrangements and falls short of the full clone set. An unresolved V gene accounts for under half of the shortfall where checked; the remainder is of unknown origin. The DNA gave D and trimming, while V, J and clone size come from that table. The sample records 160,000 or so clones, about 83% of which are singletons. Over 1.5% of the sample is held by the ten biggest clonotypes.

Trimming leaves V shorter by 4 bases and J shorter by 0 bases, with the junction holding 7 bases beyond the gene matches. The CDR3 runs 16 residues from the cysteine to the phenylalanine. The CDR3 DNA has 48 bases and is translated from base 1. CDR1 and CDR2 were assigned from the germline V gene as SGDLS and YYNGEE. Whole blood was collected in K2EDTA tubes by collaborating institutions according to the institutions' own protocols. For TCRbeta analysis, collaborators shipped samples in one of three forms: frozen whole blood, isolated PBMCs, or DNA extracted from either of those sample types. The TCR originated in a human donor in a cohort sampled during active COVID-19. The rearrangement joined TRBV9 to TRBJ2-1; the junction holds 7 bases that match TRBD2. The sequenced sample was peripheral blood. CDR3 protein: CASSPSGTDSYNEQFF. The DNA is as follows: TGTGCCAGCAGCCCCAGCGGGACTGACTCCTACAATGAGCAGTTCTTC.